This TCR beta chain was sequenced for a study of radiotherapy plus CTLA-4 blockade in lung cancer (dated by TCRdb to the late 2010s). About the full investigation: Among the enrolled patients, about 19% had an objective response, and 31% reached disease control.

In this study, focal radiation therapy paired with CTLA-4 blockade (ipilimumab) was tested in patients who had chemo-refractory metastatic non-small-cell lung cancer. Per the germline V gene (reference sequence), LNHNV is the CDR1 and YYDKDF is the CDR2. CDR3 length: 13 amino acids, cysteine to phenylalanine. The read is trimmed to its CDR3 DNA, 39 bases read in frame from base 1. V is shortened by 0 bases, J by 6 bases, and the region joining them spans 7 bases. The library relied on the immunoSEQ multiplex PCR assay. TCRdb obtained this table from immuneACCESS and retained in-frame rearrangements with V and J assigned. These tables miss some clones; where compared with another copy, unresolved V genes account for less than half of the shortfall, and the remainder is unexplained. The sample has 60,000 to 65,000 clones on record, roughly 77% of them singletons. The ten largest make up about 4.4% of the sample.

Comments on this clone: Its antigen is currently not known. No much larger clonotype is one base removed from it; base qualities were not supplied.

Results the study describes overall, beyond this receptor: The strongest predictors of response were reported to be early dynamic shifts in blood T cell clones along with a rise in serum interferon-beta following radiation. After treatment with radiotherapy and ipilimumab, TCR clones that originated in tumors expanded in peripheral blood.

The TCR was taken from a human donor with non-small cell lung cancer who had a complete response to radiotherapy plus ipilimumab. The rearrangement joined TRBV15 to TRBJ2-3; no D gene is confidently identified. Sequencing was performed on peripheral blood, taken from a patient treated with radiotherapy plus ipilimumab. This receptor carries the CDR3 CATSRDFGDTQYF. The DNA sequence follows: TGTGCCACCAGCAGAGATTTTGGGGATACGCAGTATTTT.